Listed here are 8 T cell receptor beta chains from one sample, sequenced in a study of naive and memory T cell subsets. Alpha and beta constant region primers primed reverse transcription for blood and skin samples. Via MiXCR, TCRdb re-called the UMI-ligation and nested PCR reads, giving one row per CDR3 protein. The table records 17,000 or so distinct CDR3 sequences, approximately 9.7% of them present only once. Treatment denoted: skin biopsy from PPD injection site in Mantoux-positive individual. Input was about 1 to 1,100 ng of DNase-treated total RNA without cell sorting. The starting material was skin, obtained from a tuberculin skin test site. Receptors were obtained from an adult in good health.

The chain is built from TRBV27 and TRBJ1-1; possible D gene TRBD1, 6 bases. Germline V gives CDR1 MNHEY, CDR2 SMNVEV (reference sequence). V lost 0 bases to trimming and J lost 8 bases, with 16 bases between them. This CDR3 has 15 amino acids. This chain's CDR3 is CASSLSTVGGGEAFF. The DNA of the CDR3 is TGTGCCAGCAGTTTATCCACAGTGGGAGGGGGGGAAGCTTTCTTT.

This clonotype was found many times. J is TRBJ1-5 and V is TRBV20-1, with D maybe TRBD1 (6 bases). The V end lost 1 base, the J end lost 3 bases, and 13 bases lay between the germline ends. The CDR3 length is 15 residues. In germline, CDR1 is DFQATT, CDR2 SNEGSKA (reference sequence). The chain's CDR3 is CSARVIRDNNQPQHF. The CDR3 DNA is TGCAGTGCTAGAGTTATCCGGGACAACAATCAGCCCCAGCATTTT.

This clonotype was recorded at least ten times. The chain links TRBV5-6 to TRBJ2-7, with D unclear. The V gene lost 4 bases and the J gene lost 3 bases, with 23 bases spanning the gap. This CDR3 has 17 amino acids. Germline assignment: CDR1 SGHDT and CDR2 YYEEEE. CDR3 in DNA: TGTGCCAGCAGCGAACTAACCCTTGATTCCCGGCACTACGAGCAGTACTTC. Translated, it gives CASSELTLDSRHYEQYF.

A few counts support this clonotype. Written as DNA, the CDR3 is TGTGCCACCAGTGGAGGCCTCCACAATGAGCAGTTCTTC. As protein: CATSGGLHNEQFF. V and J are TRBV24-1 and TRBJ2-1; D unresolved. Germline V CDR1 and CDR2: KGHDR, SFDVKD. CDR3 length: 13 residues. Trimming took 5 bases from V and 5 from J, leaving 9 bases between them.

This clonotype was recorded at least ten times. The rearrangement uses TRBV25-1 and TRBJ2-7; D is undetermined. From germline, CDR1 is MGHDK and CDR2 SYGVNS. V was cut by 1 base and J by 1 base, with 14 bases left in between. The CDR3 loop spans 16 amino acids. The CDR3: CASSELTADRSYEQYF. The CDR3 DNA follows: TGTGCCAGCAGTGAATTAACAGCCGACCGTTCCTACGAGCAGTACTTC.

By share of the sample, this clonotype is medium-sized. V and J are TRBV18 and TRBJ1-1, with D perhaps matching TRBD1 (5 bases). The V and J ends lost 4 bases and 5 bases respectively, with 17 bases between them. Germline CDR1 and CDR2: KGHSH and LQKENI. This CDR3 spans 15 amino acids. CDR3 nucleotide sequence: TGTGCCAGCTCACAAGGTAGACAGCTTACGACTGAAGCTTTCTTT. Encoded protein: CASSQGRQLTTEAFF.

This clonotype was observed at least ten times. This rearrangement joins TRBV19 to TRBJ2-1, with D possibly being TRBD2 (6 bases). Trimming cost V 7 bases and J 9 bases, with 13 bases left between them. The length of the CDR3 is 12 residues. Germline CDR1 reads LNHDA; CDR2 reads SQIVND (reference sequence). This chain's CDR3 is CASMTRDGEQFF. The CDR3 nucleotides read TGTGCCAGTATGACGCGGGACGGTGAGCAGTTCTTC.

This clonotype was recorded at least ten times. This chain links TRBV6-5 with TRBJ2-5, with 8 bases that match TRBD2. Germline V gives CDR1 MNHEY, CDR2 SVGAGI. CDR3 length: 15 residues. V shed 0 bases, J shed 3 bases, and the junction held 3 bases outside the gene matches. CDR3 coding DNA: TGTGCCAGCAGTTACTCACTAGCGGTCAAAGAGACCCAGTACTTC. Translating gives CASSYSLAVKETQYF.